This is a list of T cell receptor beta chains from one sample in a study of CD8+CD57+ T cells in acquired aplastic anemia. Using its own MiXCR run on the reads, TCRdb lists one record per CDR3 protein. The sample records 120,000 or so distinct CDR3 sequences, roughly 40% being singletons. Specimen: sorted CD4+, CD8+, or CD8+CD57+ T cells (not recorded which) from PBMCs. The source is a human donor with aplastic anemia. The CDR3 runs from the conserved cysteine through the conserved F or W. Fields, in order: clone size, J gene, D gene, V gene, CDR3 length, CDR3 protein, CDR3 DNA. A D gene is named only where the DNA matches it firmly. Only part of the rows carry a size: once, few, many, or a class if the clone is expanded.

abundance: -; j_gene: TRBJ1-2; d_gene: -; v_gene: TRBV20-1; len: 11; CDR3aa: CSSSTGYGYTF; CDR3nt: TGCAGTTCCTCAACAGGGTATGGCTACACCTTC
abundance: many; j_gene: TRBJ2-5; d_gene: -; v_gene: TRBV5-6; len: 15; CDR3aa: CASSSGRTIVETQYF; CDR3nt: TGTGCCAGCAGCTCGGGACGAACGATTGTAGAGACCCAGTACTTC
abundance: -; j_gene: TRBJ1-5; d_gene: -; v_gene: TRBV29-1; len: 12; CDR3aa: CSVGGDNQPQHF; CDR3nt: TGCAGCGTTGGTGGGGACAATCAGCCCCAGCATTTT
abundance: -; j_gene: TRBJ1-2; d_gene: -; v_gene: TRBV20-1; len: 8; CDR3aa: CSAGLGLF; CDR3nt: TGCAGTGCAGGGTTGGGCCTCTTC
abundance: many; j_gene: TRBJ2-6; d_gene: TRBD2; v_gene: TRBV2; len: 12; CDR3aa: CASGGEANVLTF; CDR3nt: TGTGCCAGTGGGGGGGAGGCCAACGTCCTGACTTTC
abundance: many; j_gene: TRBJ1-2; d_gene: TRBD1; v_gene: TRBV2; len: 14; CDR3aa: CAGSARQGTYGYTF; CDR3nt: TGTGCCGGGTCAGCGCGACAGGGGACCTATGGCTACACCTTC
abundance: many; j_gene: TRBJ2-1; d_gene: TRBD1; v_gene: TRBV5-1; len: 14; CDR3aa: CASSLRQGNNEQFF; CDR3nt: TGCGCCAGCAGCTTGCGACAGGGGAACAATGAGCAGTTCTTC
abundance: many; j_gene: TRBJ1-1; d_gene: -; v_gene: TRBV5-6; len: 14; CDR3aa: CASSLTWGRTEAFF; CDR3nt: TGTGCCAGCAGCTTGACGTGGGGACGAACTGAAGCTTTCTTT
abundance: many; j_gene: TRBJ1-4; d_gene: -; v_gene: TRBV7-9; len: 16; CDR3aa: CASSTLPGVQNEKLFF; CDR3nt: TGTGCCAGCAGCACACTACCAGGGGTTCAGAATGAAAAACTGTTTTTT
abundance: many; j_gene: TRBJ2-3; d_gene: -; v_gene: TRBV20-1; len: 14; CDR3aa: CSATLRAGTDTQYF; CDR3nt: TGCAGTGCTACCCTTAGGGCGGGGACAGATACGCAGTATTTT
abundance: many; j_gene: TRBJ2-7; d_gene: -; v_gene: TRBV9; len: 18; CDR3aa: CASSVSAVGGDLSAEQYF; CDR3nt: TGTGCCAGCAGCGTCTCCGCGGTCGGAGGGGACCTATCGGCCGAGCAGTACTTC
abundance: -; j_gene: TRBJ2-3; d_gene: TRBD1; v_gene: TRBV27; len: 15; CDR3aa: CASSLRQGSTDTQYF; CDR3nt: TGTGCCAGCAGTTTAAGACAGGGAAGCACAGATACGCAGTATTTT
abundance: many; j_gene: TRBJ2-1; d_gene: -; v_gene: TRBV9; len: 15; CDR3aa: CASSPVISSYNEQFF; CDR3nt: TGTGCCAGCAGCCCTGTAATCAGCTCCTACAATGAGCAGTTCTTC
abundance: -; j_gene: TRBJ1-1; d_gene: -; v_gene: TRBV25-1; len: 14; CDR3aa: CVSSEGGGSTEAFF; CDR3nt: TGTGTCAGCAGTGAGGGGGGCGGGAGCACTGAAGCTTTCTTT
abundance: few; j_gene: TRBJ2-1; d_gene: -; v_gene: TRBV7-9; len: 12; CDR3aa: CASSFSSNEQFF; CDR3nt: TGTGCCAGCAGCTTTTCGAGCAATGAGCAGTTCTTC
abundance: -; j_gene: TRBJ2-3; d_gene: TRBD1; v_gene: TRBV10-3; len: 14; CDR3aa: CAIGADRGADTQYF; CDR3nt: TGTGCCATCGGGGCTGACAGGGGGGCAGATACGCAGTATTTT
abundance: few; j_gene: TRBJ2-3; d_gene: TRBD2; v_gene: TRBV28; len: 17; CDR3aa: CASSPIQYGGFTDTQYF; CDR3nt: TGTGCCAGCAGTCCCATCCAGTACGGGGGGTTCACAGATACGCAGTATTTT
abundance: few; j_gene: TRBJ1-1; d_gene: -; v_gene: TRBV7-2; len: 14; CDR3aa: CASSAVAANTEAFF; CDR3nt: TGTGCCAGCAGCGCCGTGGCAGCGAACACTGAAGCTTTCTTT
abundance: many; j_gene: TRBJ2-3; d_gene: TRBD2; v_gene: TRBV11-2; len: 16; CDR3aa: CASSLRRLAGPDTQYF; CDR3nt: TGTGCCAGCAGCCTTCGGCGACTAGCGGGGCCAGATACGCAGTATTTT
abundance: many; j_gene: TRBJ2-3; d_gene: TRBD2; v_gene: TRBV20-1; len: 16; CDR3aa: CSASLGTSGAGDTQYF; CDR3nt: TGCAGTGCCAGCTTGGGGACTAGCGGGGCGGGGGATACGCAGTATTTT
abundance: many; j_gene: TRBJ2-5; d_gene: -; v_gene: TRBV5-5; len: 17; CDR3aa: CASSLAASRNLQETQYF; CDR3nt: TGTGCCAGCAGCTTGGCGGCTAGCCGGAACTTACAAGAGACCCAGTACTTC
abundance: many; j_gene: TRBJ2-3; d_gene: -; v_gene: TRBV5-5; len: 15; CDR3aa: CASSLLSGNTDTQYF; CDR3nt: TGTGCCAGCAGCTTGTTGTCCGGAAACACAGATACGCAGTATTTT
abundance: many; j_gene: TRBJ1-6; d_gene: -; v_gene: TRBV7-2; len: 15; CDR3aa: CASSSSGTPQSPLHF; CDR3nt: TGTGCCAGCAGCTCCTCCGGGACGCCACAGTCACCCCTCCACTTT
abundance: -; j_gene: TRBJ1-3; d_gene: -; v_gene: TRBV15; len: 15; CDR3aa: CATSVEGHSGNTIYF; CDR3nt: TGTGCCACCAGCGTGGAGGGGCACTCTGGAAACACCATATATTTT
abundance: -; j_gene: TRBJ2-7; d_gene: -; v_gene: TRBV10-1; len: 15; CDR3aa: CASSPGRAGSYGQYF; CDR3nt: TGCGCCAGTAGTCCAGGCCGCGCGGGATCCTACGGGCAGTACTTC
abundance: -; j_gene: TRBJ1-6; d_gene: -; v_gene: TRBV9; len: 14; CDR3aa: CASSVPGVPGTLHF; CDR3nt: TGTGCCAGCAGCGTGCCGGGGGTTCCGGGCACCCTCCACTTT
abundance: once; j_gene: TRBJ2-3; d_gene: -; v_gene: TRBV10-3; len: 13; CDR3aa: CAISGQVTDTQYF; CDR3nt: TGTGCCATCAGTGGACAGGTCACAGATACGCAGTATTTT
abundance: -; j_gene: TRBJ2-7; d_gene: -; v_gene: TRBV11-2; len: 12; CDR3aa: CASSGTPSEQYF; CDR3nt: TGTGCCAGCAGCGGAACACCGTCCGAGCAGTACTTC
abundance: many; j_gene: TRBJ2-1; d_gene: -; v_gene: TRBV2; len: 14; CDR3aa: CASSETTSGNEQFF; CDR3nt: TGTGCCAGCAGTGAAACGACTAGTGGCAATGAGCAGTTCTTC
abundance: many; j_gene: TRBJ1-3; d_gene: -; v_gene: TRBV6-5; len: 17; CDR3aa: CASSYSSDRTSGNTIYF; CDR3nt: TGTGCCAGCAGTTACTCATCGGACAGAACCTCTGGAAACACCATATATTTT